Listed here is a single T cell receptor beta chain. The antigen is unknown. The data derive from a study of blood T cells in healthy people across ages. Study-level background: With template switching, about one barcoded beta molecule was captured per two T cells. Whole-study findings and limits: Diversity figures based on one million T cells were deemed too low.

CDR1 and CDR2 from the germline V gene are MNHEY and SVGEGT. V gave up 5 bases and J gave up 5 bases; unmatched junction bases: 1. CDR3 size: 13 residues. Then a second PCR, running roughly 7 to 11 cycles, was carried out with a sample-barcoded 5' primer and a J-beta primer mix. Each cDNA molecule carried a tag from a template-switch adaptor that contained 12 random nucleotides. TCRdb recomputed calls from the 5' RACE reads with MiXCR, one row per CDR3 protein. The sample consists of roughly 1.5 million distinct CDR3 sequences, about 45% of them appearing once. This TCR came from a woman younger than 30 in good health. The sequenced sample was blood. V usage is TRBV6-2 or TRBV6-3 and J usage is TRBJ1-5, with 9 bases identical to TRBD1. The CDR3 sequence: CASSHRGHQPQHF. In nucleotides, the CDR3 is TGTGCCAGCAGTCACAGGGGGCATCAGCCCCAGCATTTT.